These T cell receptor beta chains were read from a single sample in a study of cytomegalovirus exposure and HLA in healthy donors. Method: immunoSEQ multiplex PCR; TCRdb's copy keeps in-frame clones and lacks some. The sample lists over 150,000 clones, roughly 80% seen once, with 3.5% to 5% in the top ten. The sample consisted of PBMCs. These receptors were taken from a middle-aged man in good health and CMV-seronegative. CDR3s include the opening cysteine and the closing phenylalanine or tryptophan. Fields, in order: clone size, J gene, V gene, D gene, CDR3 protein, CDR3 DNA. A D gene is named only where the DNA matches it firmly. Only some rows state a clone size, as once, few, many or a class for expanded clones.

size: few; J: TRBJ2-1; V: TRBV5-1; D: TRBD2; CDR3: CASSPQAGGPVEQFF; DNA: TGCGCCAGCAGCCCTCAAGCGGGGGGGCCGGTTGAGCAGTTCTTC
size: few; J: TRBJ1-2; V: TRBV6-6; D: TRBD1; CDR3: CASSYPSDRVYGYTF; DNA: TGTGCCAGCAGTTACCCGTCTGACAGGGTCTATGGCTACACCTTC
size: .; J: TRBJ2-6; V: TRBV23-1; D: TRBD1; CDR3: CASSQPTGDGANVLTF; DNA: TGCGCCAGCAGTCAACCCACAGGGGATGGGGCCAACGTCCTGACTTTC
size: .; J: TRBJ1-1; V: TRBV30; D: .; CDR3: CAWAGGNTEAFF; DNA: TGTGCCTGGGCCGGAGGGAACACTGAGGCTTTCTTT
size: .; J: TRBJ2-1; V: TRBV5-6; D: TRBD1; CDR3: CASSTDRMISYNEQFF; DNA: TGTGCCAGCAGCACGGACAGGATGATCTCCTACAATGAGCAGTTCTTC
size: .; J: TRBJ1-2; V: TRBV27; D: .; CDR3: CASRTGVGFNGYTF; DNA: TGTGCCAGCAGGACGGGGGTAGGTTTCAATGGCTACACCTTC
size: .; J: TRBJ2-2; V: TRBV28; D: .; CDR3: CASNEQVRTGELFF; DNA: TGTGCCAGCAATGAGCAGGTCAGGACCGGGGAGCTGTTTTTT
size: .; J: TRBJ1-5; V: TRBV11-2; D: .; CDR3: CASSPTGHNNQPQHF; DNA: TGTGCCAGCAGCCCGACGGGACACAACAATCAGCCCCAGCATTTT
size: .; J: TRBJ2-7; V: TRBV6-6; D: TRBD2; CDR3: CASSYSSSGGLYEQYF; DNA: TGTGCCAGCAGTTACTCGAGTAGCGGGGGGCTCTACGAGCAGTACTTC
size: .; J: TRBJ2-4; V: TRBV6-5; D: .; CDR3: CACQRAFIKNIQYF; DNA: TGTGCCTGCCAGCGGGCATTCATCAAAAACATTCAGTACTTC
size: .; J: TRBJ2-2; V: TRBV25-1; D: .; CDR3: CASSVYSGSGELFF; DNA: TGTGCCAGCAGTGTGTATTCAGGGTCCGGGGAGCTGTTTTTT
size: few; J: TRBJ2-7; V: TRBV21-1; D: .; CDR3: CASRKGQGHEQYF; DNA: TGTGCCAGCAGAAAGGGACAGGGGCACGAGCAGTACTTC
size: .; J: TRBJ2-7; V: TRBV27; D: TRBD2; CDR3: CASSLRSGYYEQYF; DNA: TGTGCCAGCAGTTTACGTAGCGGGTACTACGAGCAGTACTTC
size: .; J: TRBJ1-6; V: TRBV5-1; D: .; CDR3: CASSLTGLNSPLHF; DNA: TGCGCCAGCAGCTTGACAGGGTTGAATTCACCCCTCCACTTT
size: few; J: TRBJ2-2; V: TRBV9; D: .; CDR3: CASSPDSLGTGELFF; DNA: TGTGCCAGCAGCCCAGACAGTCTAGGTACCGGGGAGCTGTTTTTT
size: .; J: TRBJ2-7; V: TRBV5-4; D: TRBD1; CDR3: CASSAVDRAYEQYF; DNA: TGTGCCAGCAGCGCCGTCGACAGGGCCTACGAGCAGTACTTC
size: .; J: TRBJ2-2; V: TRBV7-2; D: .; CDR3: CASSSARTGNTGGELFF; DNA: TGTGCCAGCAGCTCAGCCCGTACAGGGAATACGGGCGGGGAGCTGTTTTTT
size: few; J: TRBJ1-5; V: TRBV27; D: .; CDR3: CASRLTVNSNQPQHF; DNA: TGTGCCAGCAGGCTAACAGTGAATAGCAATCAGCCCCAGCATTTT
size: .; J: TRBJ1-2; V: TRBV27; D: TRBD1; CDR3: CASSTGQANYGYTF; DNA: TGTGCCAGCAGTACGGGACAGGCCAACTATGGCTACACCTTC
size: .; J: TRBJ2-7; V: TRBV29-1; D: .; CDR3: CSVEDPATSSGEQYF; DNA: TGCAGCGTTGAAGATCCGGCGACAAGTTCAGGCGAGCAGTACTTC
size: .; J: TRBJ2-4; V: TRBV7-3; D: .; CDR3: CASSPPGKNIQYF; DNA: TGTGCCAGCAGCCCCCCCGGCAAAAACATTCAGTACTTC
size: once; J: TRBJ2-3; V: TRBV10-3; D: .; CDR3: CAISEPGLGTDTQYF; DNA: TGTGCCATCAGTGAGCCGGGACTCGGCACAGATACGCAGTATTTT
size: .; J: TRBJ1-1; V: TRBV6-1; D: TRBD1; CDR3: CASSTGGENTEAFF; DNA: TGTGCCAGCAGTACAGGGGGCGAAAACACTGAAGCTTTCTTT
size: .; J: TRBJ1-5; V: TRBV5-6; D: .; CDR3: CASSLGARDSQPQHF; DNA: TGTGCCAGCAGCTTGGGAGCCCGGGATTCTCAGCCCCAGCATTTT
size: .; J: TRBJ2-4; V: TRBV10-3; D: .; CDR3: CAISEAGLGKNIQYF; DNA: TGTGCCATCAGTGAGGCGGGCCTGGGCAAAAACATTCAGTACTTC
size: .; J: TRBJ2-3; V: TRBV18; D: .; CDR3: CASSSDTQYF; DNA: TGTGCCAGCTCATCGGATACGCAGTATTTT
size: .; J: TRBJ1-5; V: TRBV29-1; D: TRBD1; CDR3: CSVGTGIGNQPQHF; DNA: TGCAGCGTCGGGACAGGGATCGGCAATCAGCCCCAGCATTTT
size: .; J: TRBJ2-1; V: TRBV5-1; D: .; CDR3: CASSSDNSYNEQFF; DNA: TGCGCCAGCAGCTCGGACAACTCCTACAATGAGCAGTTCTTC
size: .; J: TRBJ1-3; V: TRBV7-9; D: .; CDR3: CASSLETRSSGNTIYF; DNA: TGTGCCAGCAGCTTGGAGACGAGGAGCTCTGGAAACACCATATATTTT
size: .; J: TRBJ2-7; V: TRBV5-1; D: .; CDR3: CASSLGGYEQYF; DNA: TGCGCCAGCAGCTTGGGAGGTTACGAGCAGTACTTC
size: .; J: TRBJ2-5; V: TRBV27; D: .; CDR3: CASSLSPGLQETQYF; DNA: TGTGCCAGCAGTTTATCCCCAGGGTTACAAGAGACCCAGTACTTC
size: .; J: TRBJ2-7; V: TRBV10-1; D: TRBD2; CDR3: CASSEALAGPYEQYF; DNA: TGCGCCAGCAGTGAAGCACTAGCGGGACCCTACGAGCAGTACTTC
size: .; J: TRBJ1-2; V: TRBV29-1; D: .; CDR3: CSVEDPRGVGVGGYTF; DNA: TGCAGCGTTGAAGATCCTCGTGGCGTAGGGGTGGGAGGCTACACCTTC
size: few; J: TRBJ2-6; V: TRBV14; D: .; CDR3: CASSYLGANVLTF; DNA: TGTGCCAGCAGCTACCTAGGGGCCAACGTCCTGACTTTC
size: .; J: TRBJ2-7; V: TRBV18; D: .; CDR3: CASSPQGTTYEQYF; DNA: TGTGCCAGCTCACCCCAGGGGACTACCTACGAGCAGTACTTC
size: .; J: TRBJ2-3; V: TRBV7-3; D: TRBD1; CDR3: CASSSPDRDRHTDTQYF; DNA: TGTGCCAGCAGCTCACCCGACAGGGACCGACACACAGATACGCAGTATTTT
size: few; J: TRBJ1-5; V: TRBV12-1; D: .; CDR3: CASRRRTGDSNQPQHF; DNA: TGTGCCAGCAGGCGCCGGACAGGGGATAGCAATCAGCCCCAGCATTTT
size: .; J: TRBJ2-1; V: TRBV28; D: .; CDR3: CASSLPGQTGSNEQFF; DNA: TGTGCCAGCAGTCTCCCCGGACAGACTGGGTCCAATGAGCAGTTCTTC
size: .; J: TRBJ1-1; V: TRBV4-2; D: TRBD1; CDR3: CASSQAPGQLEAFF; DNA: TGTGCCAGCAGCCAAGCTCCGGGACAGCTTGAAGCTTTCTTT
size: .; J: TRBJ2-7; V: TRBV6-5; D: .; CDR3: CASSGGLSYEQYF; DNA: TGTGCCAGCAGCGGCGGCCTATCCTACGAGCAGTACTTC
size: .; J: TRBJ1-1; V: TRBV11-3; D: TRBD1; CDR3: CASSFTGVAEAFF; DNA: TGTGCCAGCAGCTTTACAGGGGTTGCTGAAGCTTTCTTT
size: .; J: TRBJ1-6; V: TRBV15; D: .; CDR3: CATSRKAGESSPLHF; DNA: TGTGCCACCAGCAGAAAGGCAGGGGAGAGTTCACCCCTCCACTTT
size: .; J: TRBJ2-7; V: TRBV27; D: TRBD1; CDR3: CASAETGQGTYEQYF; DNA: TGTGCCAGCGCCGAAACGGGACAGGGGACCTACGAGCAGTACTTC
size: .; J: TRBJ2-7; V: TRBV10-2; D: TRBD2; CDR3: CASSETYPREAYEQYF; DNA: TGCGCCAGCAGTGAGACTTATCCCCGGGAGGCCTACGAGCAGTACTTC
size: .; J: TRBJ2-1; V: TRBV5-6; D: .; CDR3: CASSLRGSSYNEQFF; DNA: TGTGCCAGCAGCTTACGTGGCAGCTCCTACAATGAGCAGTTCTTC
size: .; J: TRBJ2-7; V: TRBV30; D: .; CDR3: CAWLGGPTYEQYF; DNA: TGTGCCTGGTTAGGGGGACCCACCTACGAGCAGTACTTC
size: .; J: TRBJ1-2; V: TRBV7-2; D: .; CDR3: CASSAVQGDGYTF; DNA: TGTGCCAGCAGCGCCGTACAGGGCGACGGCTACACCTTC
size: .; J: TRBJ1-1; V: TRBV7-9; D: TRBD1; CDR3: CASSLEGQGYTEAFF; DNA: TGTGCCAGCAGCTTAGAGGGACAGGGGTACACTGAAGCTTTCTTT
size: .; J: TRBJ2-7; V: TRBV7-9; D: .; CDR3: CASSLGQVRASDYEQYF; DNA: TGTGCCAGCAGCTTAGGTCAGGTAAGAGCTTCGGACTACGAGCAGTACTTC
size: .; J: TRBJ1-2; V: TRBV10-3; D: TRBD1; CDR3: CATGAQTGADGYTF; DNA: TGTGCCACCGGGGCGCAGACAGGGGCGGATGGCTACACCTTC
size: .; J: TRBJ1-6; V: TRBV7-6; D: .; CDR3: CASSATGGSYNSPLHF; DNA: TGTGCCAGCAGCGCAACCGGGGGTTCCTATAATTCACCCCTCCACTTT
size: .; J: TRBJ2-7; V: TRBV6-5; D: TRBD2; CDR3: CASSSETSGSSYEQYF; DNA: TGTGCCAGCAGTTCAGAGACTAGCGGGAGCTCCTACGAGCAGTACTTC
size: .; J: TRBJ1-1; V: TRBV6-1; D: TRBD1; CDR3: CASSQQGPNTEAFF; DNA: TGTGCCAGCAGTCAACAGGGGCCGAACACTGAAGCTTTCTTT
size: few; J: TRBJ2-5; V: TRBV7-6; D: .; CDR3: CASSLTDSPLETQYF; DNA: TGTGCCAGCAGCTTAACAGACAGCCCGTTGGAGACCCAGTACTTC
size: .; J: TRBJ2-2; V: TRBV9; D: .; CDR3: CASSVGNGELFF; DNA: TGTGCCAGCAGCGTAGGTAACGGGGAGCTGTTTTTT
size: few; J: TRBJ1-1; V: TRBV6-5; D: TRBD1; CDR3: CASSYLDRGASEAFF; DNA: TGTGCCAGCAGTTACTTGGACAGGGGGGCTTCTGAAGCTTTCTTT